This T cell receptor (beta chain) was identified during a study of beta chain features in type 1 diabetes. About the research overall: Patients looked much like healthy donors when it came to age, gender and cell yields. The number of sorted cells examined across all samples was some 98,000,000. Whole-study findings and limits: A pattern of fewer insertions and more deletions at VDJ junctions was seen in type 1 diabetes patients.

Reverse transcription of all isolated RNA meant that expressed TCRB transcripts were sequenced. Libraries were prepared by immunoSEQ multiplex PCR; TCRdb keeps only in-frame clonotypes and omits some of them. The sample yields under 300,000 clones, about 26% seen once. The CDR3 is made up of 14 amino acids. Germline CDR1 reads SQVTM; CDR2 reads ANQGSEA. J gave up 5 bases and V 6 bases, and 9 bases lay outside the gene matches. This clone was counted a few times. Antigen specificity is unknown. The clonotype was recovered from a young man in good health. The chain recombines TRBV29-1 with TRBJ1-2, with TRBD1 matching 10 bases. The sequenced material came from central memory CD4+ T cells from blood. The CDR3 DNA is TGCAGCGTCTCGGCCGGGACAGGGGTGTATGGCTACACCTTC. This encodes CSVSAGTGVYGYTF.